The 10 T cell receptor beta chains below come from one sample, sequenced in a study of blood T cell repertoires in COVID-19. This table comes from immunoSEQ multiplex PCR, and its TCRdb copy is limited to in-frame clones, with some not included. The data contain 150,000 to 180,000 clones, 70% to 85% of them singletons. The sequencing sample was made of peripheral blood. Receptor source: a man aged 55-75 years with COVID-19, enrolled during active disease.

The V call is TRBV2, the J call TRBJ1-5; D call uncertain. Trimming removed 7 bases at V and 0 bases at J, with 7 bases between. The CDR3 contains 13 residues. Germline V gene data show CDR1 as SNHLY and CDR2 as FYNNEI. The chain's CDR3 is CASIPDSNQPQHF. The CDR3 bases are TGTGCCAGCATTCCAGATAGCAATCAGCCCCAGCATTTT.

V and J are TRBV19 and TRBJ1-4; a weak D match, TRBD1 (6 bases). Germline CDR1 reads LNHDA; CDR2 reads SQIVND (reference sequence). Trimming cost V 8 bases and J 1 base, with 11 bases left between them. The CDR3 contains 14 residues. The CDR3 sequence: CASGGAGTNEKLFF. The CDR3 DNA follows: TGTGCCAGTGGGGGCGCGGGAACTAATGAAAAACTGTTTTTT.

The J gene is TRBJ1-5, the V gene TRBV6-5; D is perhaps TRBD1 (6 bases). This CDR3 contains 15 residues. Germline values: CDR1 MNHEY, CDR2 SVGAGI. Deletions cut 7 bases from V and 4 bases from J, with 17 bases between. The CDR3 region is CASNLLGQGNQPQHF. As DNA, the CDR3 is TGTGCCAGCAATCTTTTGGGGCAGGGGAATCAGCCCCAGCATTTT.

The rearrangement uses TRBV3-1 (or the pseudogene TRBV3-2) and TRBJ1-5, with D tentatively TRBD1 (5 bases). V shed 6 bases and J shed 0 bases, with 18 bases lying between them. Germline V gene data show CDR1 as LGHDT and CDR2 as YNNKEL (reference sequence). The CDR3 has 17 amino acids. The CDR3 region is CASRTRGGSYSNQPQHF. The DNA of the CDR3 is TGTGCCAGCAGGACTAGGGGAGGGAGTTATAGCAATCAGCCCCAGCATTTT.

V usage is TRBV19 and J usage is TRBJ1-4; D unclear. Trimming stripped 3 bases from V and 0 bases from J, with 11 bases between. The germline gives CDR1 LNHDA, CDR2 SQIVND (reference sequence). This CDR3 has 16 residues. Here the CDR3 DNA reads TGTGCCAGTAGTATGATTGGGAGCGCAACTAATGAAAAACTGTTTTTT. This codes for CASSMIGSATNEKLFF. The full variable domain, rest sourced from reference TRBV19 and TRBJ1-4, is DGGITQSPKYLFRKEGQNVTLSCEQNLNHDAMYWYRQDPGQGLRLIYYSQIVNDFQKGDIAEGYSVSREKKESFPLTVTSAQKNPTAFYLCASSMIGSATNEKLFFGSGTQLSVL.

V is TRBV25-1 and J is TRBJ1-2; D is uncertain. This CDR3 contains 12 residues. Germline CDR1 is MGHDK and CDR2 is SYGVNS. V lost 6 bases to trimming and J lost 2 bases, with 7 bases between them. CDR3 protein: CASRSSNYGYTF. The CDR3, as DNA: TGTGCCAGCAGGTCATCAAACTATGGCTACACCTTC.

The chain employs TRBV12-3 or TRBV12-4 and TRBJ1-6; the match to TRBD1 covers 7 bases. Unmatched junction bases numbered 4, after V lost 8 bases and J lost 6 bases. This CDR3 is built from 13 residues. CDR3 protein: CASSTGFNSPLHF. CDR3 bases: TGTGCCAGCTCGACAGGGTTTAATTCACCCCTCCACTTT.

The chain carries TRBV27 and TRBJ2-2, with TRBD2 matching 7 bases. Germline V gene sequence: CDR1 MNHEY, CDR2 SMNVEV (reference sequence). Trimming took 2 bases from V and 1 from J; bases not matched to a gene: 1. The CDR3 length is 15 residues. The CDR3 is CASSLLAVNTGELFF. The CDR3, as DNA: TGTGCCAGCAGTTTACTAGCGGTGAACACCGGGGAGCTGTTTTTT.

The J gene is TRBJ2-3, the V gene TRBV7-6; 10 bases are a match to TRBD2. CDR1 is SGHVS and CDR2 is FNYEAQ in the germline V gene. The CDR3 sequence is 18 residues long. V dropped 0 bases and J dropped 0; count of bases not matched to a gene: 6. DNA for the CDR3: TGTGCCAGCAGCTTAGCGATTCTAGCGGGGGCCAGCACAGATACGCAGTATTTT. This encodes CASSLAILAGASTDTQYF.

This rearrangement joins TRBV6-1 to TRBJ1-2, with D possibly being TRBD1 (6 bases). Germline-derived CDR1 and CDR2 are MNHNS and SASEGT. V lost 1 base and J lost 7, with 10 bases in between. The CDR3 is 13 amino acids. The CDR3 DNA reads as TGTGCCAGCAGTGAAGGCTCAGGGGTTGGCTACACCTTC. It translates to CASSEGSGVGYTF.